Below are 20 T cell receptor beta chains sequenced from a single sample in a study of shared clonotypes between healthy human individuals. Sequenced by immunoSEQ multiplex PCR; TCRdb stores in-frame clones only, minus some. The sample has nearly 2 million clones, over 85% seen once. CD45RO-negative, CCR7-positively selected cells formed the naive CD8 fraction, excluding terminally differentiated effector memory CD45RA+ cells. The sample taken for sequencing was naive CD8+ T cells sorted from blood. The receptor source for this set is a man between 18 and 35 years old in good health.

J is TRBJ2-7 and V is TRBV5-1; no reliable D call. The germline V gene has CDR1 SGHRS and CDR2 YFSETQ. The CDR3 extends over 15 amino acids. Trimming left V 2 bases short and J 5 bases short, with 17 bases between. The CDR3 nucleotides are TGCGCCAGCAGCTTACCGGCCCACGACTTGGACGAGCAGTACTTC. It codes for CASSLPAHDLDEQYF.

This chain uses TRBV6-4 with TRBJ1-1, with D tentatively TRBD1 (6 bases). This CDR3 spans 13 amino acids. V was cut by 5 bases and J by 1 base, with 8 bases left in between. The germline V gene has CDR1 MRHNA and CDR2 SNTAGT. The CDR3: CASSYRANTEAFF. The CDR3 DNA is TGTGCCAGCAGTTACAGGGCGAACACTGAAGCTTTCTTT.

J is TRBJ2-3 and V is TRBV2; D gene unclear. The germline V gene has CDR1 SNHLY and CDR2 FYNNEI. Trimming took 8 bases from V and 6 from J, leaving 15 bases between them. The CDR3 covers 13 residues. The chain's CDR3 is CASPETPADTQYF. For the CDR3, the DNA is TGTGCCAGCCCTGAGACGCCGGCCGATACGCAGTATTTT.

V is TRBV2 and J is TRBJ2-7; no definite D call. Trimming pared 2 bases from V and 3 bases from J, leaving 14 bases between. Germline V gene sequence: CDR1 SNHLY, CDR2 FYNNEI. The CDR3 sequence is 15 residues long. The CDR3 nucleotides read TGTGCCAGCAGTGAATTTGGGGAATCTAACTACGAGCAGTACTTC. Translating gives CASSEFGESNYEQYF.

V is TRBV5-6 and J is TRBJ2-7; tentative D call: TRBD2 (7 bases). This CDR3 is 15 amino acids long. Germline V gene data show CDR1 as SGHDT and CDR2 as YYEEEE. With 4 bases removed from V and 0 bases from J, the gap between germline ends came to 14 bases. The DNA of the CDR3 is TGTGCCAGCAGCGCAGGACGGGGGGCCTCCTACGAGCAGTACTTC. Its protein product is CASSAGRGASYEQYF.

The chain has TRBV6-5 and TRBJ1-2; D is unresolved. The germline gives CDR1 MNHEY, CDR2 SVGAGI. The CDR3 contains 11 residues. V lost 7 bases to trimming and J lost 1 base, with 4 bases between them. This CDR3 reads CASKSNYGYTF. The CDR3 nucleotides are TGTGCCAGCAAAAGTAACTATGGCTACACCTTC.

The V and J genes are TRBV7-6 and TRBJ2-7; 7 bases match TRBD2. Germline CDR1 and CDR2: SGHVS and FNYEAQ. The length of the CDR3 is 14 residues. Trimming at V came to 5 bases and at J to 1 base, leaving 5 bases not matched to a gene. The CDR3 loop is CASSQTSESYEQYF. CDR3 coding DNA: TGTGCCAGCAGCCAAACTAGCGAATCCTACGAGCAGTACTTC.

Worth noting for this clone: Sequence at one end of the junction differs from germline and may be a read error. The rearrangement joins TRBV4-1 to TRBJ2-2, with TRBD2 identical over 12 bases. Looked up from germline, CDR1 is MGHRA and CDR2 is YSYEKL. The length of the CDR3 is 19 residues. The DNA of the CDR3 is TGCGCCAGCAGTCAAGATCCCCTGACTAGCGGGAGGAACACCGGGGAGCTGTTTTTT. This encodes CASSQDPLTSGRNTGELFF.

This clone has a handful of counts. The CDR3 bases are TGCAGCGTTGACCCGGACGGATTCTATGGCTACACCTTC. It is translated as CSVDPDGFYGYTF. The chain couples TRBV29-1 to TRBJ1-2; D not certain. V lost 3 bases and J lost 4, with 12 bases in between. This CDR3 spans 13 amino acids. Germline values: CDR1 SQVTM, CDR2 ANQGSEA.

CDR3 amino acids: CASSFEHYEQYF. The CDR3 coding sequence is TGTGCCAGCAGCTTTGAGCACTACGAGCAGTACTTC. This chain joins TRBV11-2 and TRBJ2-7, with D uncertain. This CDR3 contains 12 residues. Germline V gene data show CDR1 as SGHAT and CDR2 as FQNNGV. The ends were cut back, 3 bases at V and 3 bases at J, with 6 bases in the middle.

The chain is built from TRBV7-9 and TRBJ1-1, with 7 bases matching TRBD1. Trimming at V came to 0 bases and at J to 0 bases, leaving 4 bases not matched to a gene. Per the germline V gene, CDR1 is SEHNR and CDR2 is FQNEAQ (reference sequence). The CDR3 extends over 16 amino acids. The CDR3: CASSLAKGQMNTEAFF. In nucleotides, the CDR3 is TGTGCCAGCAGCTTAGCGAAGGGACAGATGAACACTGAAGCTTTCTTT.

The chain has TRBV5-1 and TRBJ2-1; 9 nucleotides line up with TRBD1. In germline, CDR1 is SGHRS, CDR2 YFSETQ. CDR3 length equals 17 residues. V trimming: 4 bases; J trimming: 4 bases; junction bases outside the gene matches: 12. This CDR3 is CASSILQGQGLYNEQFF. The CDR3 nucleotides read TGCGCCAGCAGCATCCTTCAGGGACAGGGACTATACAATGAGCAGTTCTTC.

The gene calls are TRBV5-6 and TRBJ2-2, with TRBD2 as a possible D gene (7 bases). This CDR3 has 17 residues. Germline CDR1 is SGHDT and CDR2 is YYEEEE. V lost 2 bases, J lost 0 bases, and 14 bases lay in between. The CDR3 protein is CASSFWGGGANTGELFF. The CDR3 nucleotides are TGTGCCAGCAGCTTTTGGGGGGGCGGCGCGAACACCGGGGAGCTGTTTTTT.

The gene calls are TRBV7-9 and TRBJ2-2, with TRBD2 matching over 11 bases. The V gene end was trimmed by 8 bases and the J gene end by 5 bases; junction bases not matched to a gene: 7. The CDR3 has 15 amino acids. In germline, CDR1 is SEHNR, CDR2 FQNEAQ (reference sequence). This CDR3 is CASVDPSGRTGELFF. The DNA for the CDR3 is TGTGCCAGCGTGGATCCTAGCGGGAGGACCGGGGAGCTGTTTTTT.

V usage is TRBV7-8 and J usage is TRBJ2-1; D not certain. Trimming pared 6 bases from V and 2 bases from J, leaving 17 bases between. The CDR3 has 16 residues. Per the germline V gene, CDR1 is SGHVS and CDR2 is FQNEAQ. The CDR3 spells CASSQPGSPAYNEQFF. For the CDR3, the DNA is TGTGCCAGCAGTCAACCGGGTTCCCCGGCCTACAATGAGCAGTTCTTC.

V is TRBV27 and J is TRBJ1-2; unclear D gene. This CDR3 has 15 residues. Per germline, CDR1 MNHEY and CDR2 SMNVEV (reference sequence). Trimming took off 2 bases at V and 6 bases at J, with 16 bases between the two ends. CDR3 residues: CASSLVGAGNHGYTF. The CDR3 nucleotides are TGTGCCAGCAGTTTAGTCGGAGCGGGGAATCATGGCTACACCTTC.

For this clone: Other DNA sequences in the same sample also yield this CDR3. The chain couples TRBV30 to TRBJ2-3, with no clear D. This CDR3 is 11 amino acids long. Deletions cut 3 bases from V and 6 bases from J, with 7 bases between. Germline lookup yields CDR1 GTSNPN and CDR2 SVGIG (reference sequence). CDR3 DNA sequence: TGTGCCTGGAGCGATGGGGATACGCAGTATTTT. It specifies CAWSDGDTQYF. Full variable domain (remainder filled in from reference TRBV30 and TRBJ2-3): SQTIHQWPATLVQPVGSPLSLECTVEGTSNPNLYWYRQAAGRGLQLLFYSVGIGQISSEVPQNLSASRPQDRQFILSSKKLLLSDSGFYLCAWSDGDTQYFGPGTRLTVL.

In regard to this clone: An end of the junction does not agree with germline; a read error may underlie this. The CDR3 spells CASSLGPGSQPQHF. CDR3 nucleotide sequence: TGTGCTAGCAGCTTAGGGCCAGGGAGTCAGCCCCAGCATTTT. The genes are TRBV7-7 and TRBJ1-5, with D maybe TRBD1 (5 bases). Per the germline V gene, CDR1 is SSHAT and CDR2 is FNYEAQ (reference sequence). The CDR3 is made up of 14 amino acids.

The V and J genes are TRBV5-1 and TRBJ1-1, with D maybe TRBD1 (5 bases). Germline V gene data show CDR1 as SGHRS and CDR2 as YFSETQ. The CDR3 is 14 residues long. V was pared by 3 bases and J by 2 bases, with 11 bases between. The CDR3 coding sequence is TGCGCCAGCAGCTCGAACGGGGCAAACACTGAAGCTTTCTTT. Translation gives CASSSNGANTEAFF. The full variable domain, in which reference TRBV5-1 and TRBJ1-1 provide the parts outside the CDR3, is KAGVTQTPRYLIKTRGQQVTLSCSPISGHRSVSWYQQTPGQGLQFLFEYFSETQRNKGNFPGRFSGRQFSNSRSEMNVSTLELGDSALYLCASSSNGANTEAFFGQGTRLTVV.

The chain combines TRBV6-6 with TRBJ2-7, with 7 nucleotides matching TRBD1. Unmatched junction bases numbered 9, after V lost 6 bases and J lost 4 bases. Looked up from germline, CDR1 is MNHNY and CDR2 is SVGAGI (reference sequence). The CDR3 contains 14 residues. This chain's CDR3 is CASSPDRSFYEQYF. The CDR3 coding sequence is TGTGCCAGCAGCCCGGACAGGTCGTTTTACGAGCAGTACTTC.